The clone carrying this TCR beta chain has a handful of counts. These data come from a study of human T cells and chemical hapten exposure. Study-wide background: Small volume differences among pooled libraries mainly caused per-sample TCR yield variation.

Total RNA was extracted from unfractionated whole blood. Each cDNA molecule in the library carried unique molecular identifiers. Authors' methods: Sample TCR counts, which ranged from 23,224 to 690,600, had a median of roughly 96,000. A single record per CDR3 protein comes from TCRdb applying MiXCR to the 5' RACE reads. V and J calls and clone size were set by TCRdb, not the authors. The sample has 80,000 or so distinct CDR3 sequences, less than 20% seen once; the top ten hold under 7.5%. The receptor was derived from a female donor in good health.

CDR3 DNA sequence: TGCAGCGTTGCTAGACTAGCGGCGTCCTACGAGCAGTACTTC. Translation gives CSVARLAASYEQYF. The chain links TRBV29-1 to TRBJ2-7; 9 bases are shared with TRBD2. The trim removed 4 bases at V and 1 base at J, leaving 5 bases unmatched. The length of the CDR3 is 14 residues. Germline CDR1 SQVTM, CDR2 ANQGSEA.